These 2 T cell receptor beta chains came from one sample sequenced in a study of response to subunit inactivated influenza vaccine. TCRdb re-analysed the RT-PCR reads in MiXCR, keeping a single row per CDR3 protein. The sample lists fewer than 800,000 distinct CDR3 sequences, more than 15% occurring once. Source: PBMCs from blood, taken approximately 13 days after vaccination. The receptors shown here come from a man aged 45-60 years who received an inactivated influenza vaccine.

V usage is TRBV20-1 and J usage is TRBJ2-3; 10 bases match TRBD2. Unmatched junction bases numbered 9, after V lost 5 bases and J lost 4 bases. Germline V gene sequence: CDR1 DFQATT, CDR2 SNEGSKA (reference sequence). The CDR3 sequence is 15 residues long. The CDR3 DNA follows: TGCAGTGCTGAGGATAGCGGGAGGTTCGCAGATACGCAGTATTTT. This gives the protein CSAEDSGRFADTQYF.

This clonotype was seen a handful of times. The V gene is TRBV28, the J gene TRBJ2-7; 7 bases match TRBD1. The V and J ends lost 8 bases and 3 bases, in that order; junction bases with no gene match: 4. The germline V gene has CDR1 MDHEN and CDR2 SYDVKM. This CDR3 has 12 amino acids. In nucleotides, the CDR3 is TGTGCCAGCCTGGGACAGTTCTACGAGCAGTACTTC. It yields the protein CASLGQFYEQYF. Filled out from reference TRBV28 and TRBJ2-7, the complete variable domain reads DVKVTQSSRYLVKRTGEKVFLECVQDMDHENMFWYRQDPGLGLRLIYFSYDVKMKEKGDIPEGYSVSREKKERFSLILESASTNQTSMYLCASLGQFYEQYFGPGTRLTVT.